The following is a T cell receptor beta chain sequence with its context. The data derive from a study of Ad26.COV2.S vaccination and SARS-CoV-2 variants. Only in-frame clones appear in the TCRdb table, and some are missing; sequencing was by immunoSEQ multiplex PCR. This table holds about 680,000 clones, about 90% found once. CDR1 is SGHKS, CDR2 YYEKEE, per germline (reference sequence). V lost 1 base, J lost 7 bases, and 12 bases stayed unmatched. The CDR3 runs 16 residues. The treatment was: about 20 received Ad26.COV2.S at low or high dose, single or two shots; roughly 5 received placebo; per-sample allocation not given. Each sample was drawn 63 days after the first injection (of vaccine or placebo). As its vector, the vaccine had Ad26, which expressed Wuhan-strain SARS-CoV-2 spike.

V usage is TRBV5-5 and J usage is TRBJ1-2; 8 bases are a match to TRBD1. This material consisted of peripheral blood, taken in a trial of Ad26.COV2.S vaccine versus placebo. This TCR was recovered from a person between 18 and 60 years old who received the Ad26.COV2.S COVID-19 vaccine or a placebo. CDR3 residues: CASSLSYSGQAAGYTF. CDR3 in DNA: TGTGCCAGCAGCTTGTCCTACTCGGGACAGGCAGCTGGCTACACCTTC.